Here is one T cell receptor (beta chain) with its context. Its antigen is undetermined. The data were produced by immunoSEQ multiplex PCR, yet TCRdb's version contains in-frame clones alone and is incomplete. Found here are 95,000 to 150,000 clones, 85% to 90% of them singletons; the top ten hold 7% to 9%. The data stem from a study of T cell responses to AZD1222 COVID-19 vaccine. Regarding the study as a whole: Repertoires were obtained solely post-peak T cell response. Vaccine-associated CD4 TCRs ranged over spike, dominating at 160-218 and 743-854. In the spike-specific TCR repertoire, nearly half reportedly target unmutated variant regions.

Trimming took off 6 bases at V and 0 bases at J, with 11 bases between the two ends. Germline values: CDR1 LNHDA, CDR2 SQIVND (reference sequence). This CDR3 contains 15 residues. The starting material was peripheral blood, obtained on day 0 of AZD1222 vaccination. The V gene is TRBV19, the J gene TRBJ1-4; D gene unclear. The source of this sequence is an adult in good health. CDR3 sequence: CASRTPGPTNEKLFF. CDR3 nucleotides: TGTGCCAGTAGGACGCCTGGGCCAACTAATGAAAAACTGTTTTTT.